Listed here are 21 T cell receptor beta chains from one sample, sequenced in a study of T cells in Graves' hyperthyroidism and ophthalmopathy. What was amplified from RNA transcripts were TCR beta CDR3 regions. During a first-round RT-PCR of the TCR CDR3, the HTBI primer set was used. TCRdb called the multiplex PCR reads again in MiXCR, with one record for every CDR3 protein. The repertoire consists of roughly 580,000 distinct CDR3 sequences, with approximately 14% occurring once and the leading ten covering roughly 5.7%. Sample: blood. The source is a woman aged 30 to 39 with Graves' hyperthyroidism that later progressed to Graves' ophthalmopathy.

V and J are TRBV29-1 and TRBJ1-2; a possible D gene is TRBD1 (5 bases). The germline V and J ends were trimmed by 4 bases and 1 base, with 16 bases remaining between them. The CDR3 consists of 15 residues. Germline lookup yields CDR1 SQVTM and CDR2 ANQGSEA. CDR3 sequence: CSVVGGAGLNYGYTF. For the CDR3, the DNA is TGCAGCGTTGTGGGAGGGGCAGGGCTTAACTATGGCTACACCTTC.

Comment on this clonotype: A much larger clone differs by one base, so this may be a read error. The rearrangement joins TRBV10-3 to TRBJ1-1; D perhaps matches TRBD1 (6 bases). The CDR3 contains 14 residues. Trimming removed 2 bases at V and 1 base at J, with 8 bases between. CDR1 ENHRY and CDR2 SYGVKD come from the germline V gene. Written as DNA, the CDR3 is TGTGCCATCAGTGAGGACAGGAGGAACACTGAAGCTTTCTTT. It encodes CAISEDRRNTEAFF.

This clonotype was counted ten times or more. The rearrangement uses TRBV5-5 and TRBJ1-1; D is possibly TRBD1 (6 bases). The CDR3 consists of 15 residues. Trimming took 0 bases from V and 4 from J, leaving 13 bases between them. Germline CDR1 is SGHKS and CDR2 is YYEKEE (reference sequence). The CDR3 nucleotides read TGTGCCAGCAGCTTGGTTGGGGGGCTGCCCACTGAAGCTTTCTTT. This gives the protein CASSLVGGLPTEAFF.

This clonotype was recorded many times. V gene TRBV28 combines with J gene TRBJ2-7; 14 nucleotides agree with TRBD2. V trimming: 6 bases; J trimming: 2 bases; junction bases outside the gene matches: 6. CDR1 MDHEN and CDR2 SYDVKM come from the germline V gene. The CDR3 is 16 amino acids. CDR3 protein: CASRQTSGRVPYEQYF. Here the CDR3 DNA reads TGTGCCAGCAGGCAGACTAGCGGGAGGGTCCCCTACGAGCAGTACTTC.

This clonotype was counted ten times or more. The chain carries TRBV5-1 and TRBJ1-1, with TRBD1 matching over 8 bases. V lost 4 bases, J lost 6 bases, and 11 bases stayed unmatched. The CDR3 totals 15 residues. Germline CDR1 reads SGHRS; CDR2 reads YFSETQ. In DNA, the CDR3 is TGCGCCAGCAGCAAGACAGGGGACAGAGGCGCTGAAGCTTTCTTT. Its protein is CASSKTGDRGAEAFF.

CDR3 sequence reads: CASSQMTSGPYEQYF. CDR3 DNA: TGTGCCAGCAGCCAAATGACTAGCGGGCCCTACGAGCAGTACTTC. The rearrangement joins TRBV3-1 to TRBJ2-7, with TRBD2 matching 10 bases. Germline lookup yields CDR1 LGHDT and CDR2 YNNKEL (reference sequence). The V segment lost 2 bases and the J segment 2 bases; nucleotides outside the gene matches: 3. The CDR3 has 15 amino acids.

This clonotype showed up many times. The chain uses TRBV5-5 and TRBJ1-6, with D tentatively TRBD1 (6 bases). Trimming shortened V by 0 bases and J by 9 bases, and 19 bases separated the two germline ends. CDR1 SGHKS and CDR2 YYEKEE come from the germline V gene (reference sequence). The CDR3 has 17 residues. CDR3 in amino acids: CASSLGQGTTFGSPLHF. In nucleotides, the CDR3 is TGTGCCAGCAGCTTGGGGCAGGGGACAACCTTTGGTTCACCCCTCCACTTT.

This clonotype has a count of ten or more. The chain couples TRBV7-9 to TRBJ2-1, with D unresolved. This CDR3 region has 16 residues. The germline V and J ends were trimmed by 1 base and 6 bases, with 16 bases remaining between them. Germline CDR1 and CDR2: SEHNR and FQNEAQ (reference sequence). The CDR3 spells CASSLGPSEMGNEQFF. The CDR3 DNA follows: TGTGCCAGCAGCTTAGGCCCCAGCGAGATGGGCAATGAGCAGTTCTTC.

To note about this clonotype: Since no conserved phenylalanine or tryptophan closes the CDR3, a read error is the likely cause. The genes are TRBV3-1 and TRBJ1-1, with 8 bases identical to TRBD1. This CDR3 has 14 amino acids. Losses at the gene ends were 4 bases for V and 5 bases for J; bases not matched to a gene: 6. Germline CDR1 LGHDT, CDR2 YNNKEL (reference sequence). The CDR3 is CASSLTGDKTEAFV. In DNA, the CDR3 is TGTGCCAGCAGCCTGACAGGGGATAAAACTGAAGCTTTCGTT.

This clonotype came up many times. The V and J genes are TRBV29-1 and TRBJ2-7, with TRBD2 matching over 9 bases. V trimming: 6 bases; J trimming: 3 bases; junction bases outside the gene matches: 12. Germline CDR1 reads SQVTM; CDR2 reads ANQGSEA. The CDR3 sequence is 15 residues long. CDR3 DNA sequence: TGCAGCGTCGTAGGACTAGCGACTTTAGGCTACGAGCAGTACTTC. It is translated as CSVVGLATLGYEQYF.

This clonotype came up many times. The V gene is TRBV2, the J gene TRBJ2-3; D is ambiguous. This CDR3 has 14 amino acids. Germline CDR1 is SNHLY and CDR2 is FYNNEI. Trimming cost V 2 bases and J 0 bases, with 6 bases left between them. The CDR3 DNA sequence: TGTGCCAGCAGTGAAACGATTAGCACAGATACGCAGTATTTT. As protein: CASSETISTDTQYF.

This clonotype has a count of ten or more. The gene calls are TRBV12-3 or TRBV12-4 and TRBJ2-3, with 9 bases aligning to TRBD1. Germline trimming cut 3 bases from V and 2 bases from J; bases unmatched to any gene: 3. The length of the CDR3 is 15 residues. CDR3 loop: CASSLNRGLTDTQYF. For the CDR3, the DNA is TGTGCCAGCAGTTTGAACAGGGGGCTCACAGATACGCAGTATTTT.

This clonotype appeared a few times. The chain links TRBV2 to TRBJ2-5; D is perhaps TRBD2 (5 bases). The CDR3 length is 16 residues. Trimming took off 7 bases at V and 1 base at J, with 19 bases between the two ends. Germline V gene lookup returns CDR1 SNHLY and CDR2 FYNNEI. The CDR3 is CASTPAFRGSQETQYF. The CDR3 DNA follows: TGTGCCAGCACCCCGGCTTTCCGGGGAAGCCAAGAGACCCAGTACTTC. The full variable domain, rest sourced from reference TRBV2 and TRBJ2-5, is EPEVTQTPSHQVTQMGQEVILRCVPISNHLYFYWYRQILGQKVEFLVSFYNNEISEKSEIFDDQFSVERPDGSNFTLKIRSTKLEDSAMYFCASTPAFRGSQETQYFGPGTRLLVL.

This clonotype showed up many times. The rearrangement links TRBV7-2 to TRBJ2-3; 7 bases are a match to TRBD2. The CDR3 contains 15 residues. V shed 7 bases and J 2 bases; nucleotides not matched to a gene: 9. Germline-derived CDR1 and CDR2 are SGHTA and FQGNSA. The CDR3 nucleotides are TGTGCCAGCACCCGGATAGCGGGCCTCACAGATACGCAGTATTTT. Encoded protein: CASTRIAGLTDTQYF.

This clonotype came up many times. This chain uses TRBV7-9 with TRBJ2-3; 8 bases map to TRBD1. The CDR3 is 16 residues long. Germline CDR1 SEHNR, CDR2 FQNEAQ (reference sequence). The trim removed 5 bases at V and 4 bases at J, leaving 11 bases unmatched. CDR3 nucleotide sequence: TGTGCCAGCAGCCTTGGACAGGGAATGAGGGCAGATACGCAGTATTTT. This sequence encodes CASSLGQGMRADTQYF. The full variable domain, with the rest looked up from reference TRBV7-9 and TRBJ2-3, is DTGVSQNPRHKITKRGQNVTFRCDPISEHNRLYWYRQTLGQGPEFLTYFQNEAQLEKSRLLSDRFSAERPKGSFSTLEIQRTEQGDSAMYLCASSLGQGMRADTQYFGPGTRLTVL.

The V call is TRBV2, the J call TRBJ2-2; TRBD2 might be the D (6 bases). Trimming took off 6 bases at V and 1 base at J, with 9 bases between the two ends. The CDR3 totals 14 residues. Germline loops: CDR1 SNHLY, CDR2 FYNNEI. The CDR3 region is CASRGSGNTGELFF. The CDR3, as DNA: TGTGCCAGCAGGGGTAGCGGGAACACCGGGGAGCTGTTTTTT.

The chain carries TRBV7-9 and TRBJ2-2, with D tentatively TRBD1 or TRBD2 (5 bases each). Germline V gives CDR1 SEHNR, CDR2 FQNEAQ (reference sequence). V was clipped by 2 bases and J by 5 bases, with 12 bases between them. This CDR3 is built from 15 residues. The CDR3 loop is CASSLPTEGTGELFF. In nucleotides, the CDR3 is TGTGCCAGCAGCTTACCGACAGAGGGGACCGGGGAGCTGTTTTTT. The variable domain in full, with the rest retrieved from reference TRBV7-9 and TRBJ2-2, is DTGVSQNPRHKITKRGQNVTFRCDPISEHNRLYWYRQTLGQGPEFLTYFQNEAQLEKSRLLSDRFSAERPKGSFSTLEIQRTEQGDSAMYLCASSLPTEGTGELFFGEGSRLTVL.

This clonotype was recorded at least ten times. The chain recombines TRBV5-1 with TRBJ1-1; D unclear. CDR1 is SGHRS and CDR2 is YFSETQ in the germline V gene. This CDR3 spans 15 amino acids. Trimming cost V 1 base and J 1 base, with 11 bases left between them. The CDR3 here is CASSLTLSANTEAFF. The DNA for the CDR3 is TGCGCCAGCAGCTTGACCCTCTCAGCGAACACTGAAGCTTTCTTT.

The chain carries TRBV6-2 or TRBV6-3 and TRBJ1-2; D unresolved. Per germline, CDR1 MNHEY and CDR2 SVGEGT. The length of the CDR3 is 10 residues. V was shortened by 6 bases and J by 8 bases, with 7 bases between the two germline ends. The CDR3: CASRMEGYTF. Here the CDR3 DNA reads TGTGCCAGCAGAATGGAAGGCTACACCTTC.

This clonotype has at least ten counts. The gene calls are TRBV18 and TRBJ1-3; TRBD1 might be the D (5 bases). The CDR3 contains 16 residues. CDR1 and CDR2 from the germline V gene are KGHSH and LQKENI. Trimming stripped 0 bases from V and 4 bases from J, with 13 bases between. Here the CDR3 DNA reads TGTGCCAGCTCACCACCGACAGCGACGGGGGGAAACACCATATATTTT. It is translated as CASSPPTATGGNTIYF.

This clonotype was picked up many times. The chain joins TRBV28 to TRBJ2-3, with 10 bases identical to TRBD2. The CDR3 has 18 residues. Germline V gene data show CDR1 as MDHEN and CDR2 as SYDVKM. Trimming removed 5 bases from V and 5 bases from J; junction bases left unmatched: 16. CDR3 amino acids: CASSPLSLEREGKDTQYF. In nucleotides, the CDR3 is TGTGCCAGCAGTCCCCTTTCTTTGGAGCGGGAGGGTAAAGATACGCAGTATTTT.